The clone carrying this T cell receptor (beta chain) came up a few times. The data belong to a study of blood T cell repertoires in COVID-19. Study overall: Specimens from acute and convalescent COVID-19 originated in the United States, Italy and Spain. In each case, the material was cDNA or gDNA derived from T cells, B-cell-depleted T cells, or PBMCs.

As processed by the authors: It was from reference gene primer amplification that nucleated cell counts were estimated. The method was immunoSEQ multiplex PCR; TCRdb's version includes in-frame clones alone and lacks a portion of them. D and trimming were read from the DNA, whereas the V and J calls and clone size are those reported in that table. The profile shows 90,000 to 100,000 clones, roughly 90% of them singletons. The length of the CDR3 is 13 residues. Trimming shortened V by 6 bases and J by 0 bases, and 8 bases separated the two germline ends. CDR1 and CDR2 (germline): MRHNA, SNTAGT. This sequence was found in a man aged 80 or over with acute or convalescent COVID-19. The sequencing sample was made of peripheral blood. The genes are TRBV6-4 and TRBJ1-1, with D possibly TRBD1 on 5 matching bases. The CDR3 here is CASRSTVNTEAFF. CDR3 in DNA: TGTGCCAGCAGATCGACAGTGAACACTGAAGCTTTCTTT.